This T cell receptor (beta chain) was profiled in a study of Ad26.COV2.S vaccination and SARS-CoV-2 variants. Study results and limitations: Substantial breadth in spike-specific CD8+ and CD4+ T cell responses was reportedly seen after vaccination. Analyses that measured TCR breadth and depth may have underestimated total T cell responses.

Treatment given: about 20 received Ad26.COV2.S at low or high dose, single or two shots; about 5 received placebo; per-sample allocation not given. Repertoires come from day 63 after the first vaccine or placebo injection. The donor was a Boston adult aged 18-55 years. Notes on this clone: The antigen remains undetermined.

This CDR3 is 14 amino acids long. The germline V gene encodes CDR1 SGHRS and CDR2 YFSETQ. Unmatched junction bases numbered 3, after V lost 4 bases and J lost 3 bases. TCRdb's table, derived via immunoSEQ multiplex PCR, lists solely in-frame clones and lacks some. Of 400,000 or so clones in the sample, 80% to 90% were seen once. The clonotype was recovered from a person between 18 and 65 years old who received the Ad26.COV2.S COVID-19 vaccine or a placebo. The V gene is TRBV5-1, the J gene TRBJ2-2, with 7 bases aligning to TRBD1. Sequenced here: peripheral blood, sampled in a trial of Ad26.COV2.S vaccine versus placebo. The CDR3 DNA reads as TGCGCCAGCAGCAAAGGGACAGACACCGGGGAGCTGTTTTTT. Residues: CASSKGTDTGELFF.